These 25 T cell receptor beta chains came from one sample sequenced in a study of OX40 agonist ivuxolimab in advanced cancers. Libraries were prepared by immunoSEQ multiplex PCR; TCRdb keeps only in-frame clonotypes and omits some of them. Of some 60,000 clones listed, about 90% are singletons. This sample comprised CD4+ or CD8+ T cells sorted from blood, obtained in a trial of the OX40 agonist ivuxolimab. These receptors came from an adult with an advanced solid tumor such as melanoma, head and neck, liver or kidney cancer.

The chain combines TRBV9 with TRBJ2-3; D may be TRBD1 or TRBD2 (5 bases each). The CDR3 contains 18 residues. Germline V CDR1 and CDR2: SGDLS, YYNGEE. The V end lost 0 bases, the J end lost 4 bases, and 21 bases lay between the germline ends. Here the CDR3 reads CASSVEVRGPQGADTQYF. CDR3 DNA: TGTGCCAGCAGCGTAGAGGTTCGGGGCCCCCAAGGGGCAGATACGCAGTATTTT. Together with reference TRBV9 and TRBJ2-3, the CDR3 gives the full variable domain: DSGVTQTPKHLITATGQRVTLRCSPRSGDLSVYWYQQSLDQGLQFLIQYYNGEERAKGNILERFSAQQFPDLHSELNLSSLELGDSALYFCASSVEVRGPQGADTQYFGPGTRLTVL.

The chain couples TRBV27 to TRBJ2-1; D may be TRBD2 (5 bases). CDR3 length: 13 residues. Trimming removed 7 bases from V and 6 bases from J, with 13 bases in between. Per the germline V gene, CDR1 is MNHEY and CDR2 is SMNVEV (reference sequence). The CDR3 DNA sequence: TGTGCCAGCACCTCCGGGATCCCCAATGAGCAGTTCTTC. The encoded protein is CASTSGIPNEQFF.

The V and J genes are TRBV28 and TRBJ2-6; TRBD1 is a possible D gene (5 bases). The CDR3 runs 16 residues. Germline CDR1 is MDHEN and CDR2 is SYDVKM. V was pared by 1 base and J by 2 bases, with 9 bases between. The CDR3 here is CASSLSPGPGANVLTF. The DNA of the CDR3 is TGTGCCAGCAGTTTATCCCCAGGGCCTGGGGCCAACGTCCTGACTTTC. Combining the CDR3 with reference TRBV28 and TRBJ2-6 gives the whole variable domain DVKVTQSSRYLVKRTGEKVFLECVQDMDHENMFWYRQDPGLGLRLIYFSYDVKMKEKGDIPEGYSVSREKKERFSLILESASTNQTSMYLCASSLSPGPGANVLTFGAGSRLTVL.

J is TRBJ1-2 and V is TRBV5-1, with 10 nucleotides matching TRBD1. This CDR3 region has 17 residues. Germline V gene data show CDR1 as SGHRS and CDR2 as YFSETQ. The trim removed 3 bases at V and 8 bases at J, leaving 16 bases unmatched. This CDR3 reads CASSSGPGQGYFSGYTF. CDR3 bases: TGCGCCAGCAGCTCGGGACCGGGACAGGGGTACTTTAGCGGCTACACCTTC.

This clone was found once. The chain uses TRBV7-9 and TRBJ2-6; D unresolved. The V gene lost 5 bases and the J gene lost 2 bases, with 7 bases spanning the gap. Germline V CDR1 and CDR2: SEHNR, FQNEAQ (reference sequence). The CDR3 has 14 residues. DNA of the CDR3: TGTGCCAGCAGCCTTGTTCCTGGGGCCAACGTCCTGACTTTC. Protein product: CASSLVPGANVLTF.

The rearrangement links TRBV19 to TRBJ2-1; the D call may be TRBD1 or TRBD2 (5 bases each). The V gene lost 4 bases and the J gene lost 8 bases, with 12 bases spanning the gap. This CDR3 region has 13 residues. The germline gives CDR1 LNHDA, CDR2 SQIVND (reference sequence). CDR3 in amino acids: CASSTQGTHEQFF. DNA for the CDR3: TGTGCCAGTAGTACACAAGGGACCCATGAGCAGTTCTTC. The variable domain in full, completed from reference TRBV19 and TRBJ2-1, reads DGGITQSPKYLFRKEGQNVTLSCEQNLNHDAMYWYRQDPGQGLRLIYYSQIVNDFQKGDIAEGYSVSREKKESFPLTVTSAQKNPTAFYLCASSTQGTHEQFFGPGTRLTVL.

The genes are TRBV2 and TRBJ1-6; TRBD1 matches at 7 bases. The CDR3 contains 13 residues. J lost 8 bases, V lost 7 bases, and 5 bases had no gene match. The germline V gene encodes CDR1 SNHLY and CDR2 FYNNEI. The CDR3 bases are TGTGCCAGCAAGAGGGGGCTGGATTCACCCCTCCACTTT. Translated, it gives CASKRGLDSPLHF. Full variable domain (remainder filled in from reference TRBV2 and TRBJ1-6): EPEVTQTPSHQVTQMGQEVILRCVPISNHLYFYWYRQILGQKVEFLVSFYNNEISEKSEIFDDQFSVERPDGSNFTLKIRSTKLEDSAMYFCASKRGLDSPLHFGNGTRLTVT.

This clone has just a few counts. The rearrangement joins TRBV6-1 to TRBJ1-1, with unresolved D. The germline V and J ends were trimmed by 6 bases and 0 bases, with 11 bases remaining between them. This CDR3 spans 14 amino acids. Germline V gene data show CDR1 as MNHNS and CDR2 as SASEGT. The CDR3 DNA follows: TGTGCCAGCAGCTTACAGAGCATGAACACTGAAGCTTTCTTT. Translation gives CASSLQSMNTEAFF.

V gene TRBV5-4 combines with J gene TRBJ2-7, with D possibly being TRBD2 (5 bases). Germline loops: CDR1 SGHNT, CDR2 YYREEE (reference sequence). Trimming stripped 5 bases from V and 5 bases from J, with 11 bases between. The CDR3 length is 12 residues. CDR3: CASSTDLNEQYF. DNA of the CDR3: TGTGCCAGCAGTACGGACTTAAACGAGCAGTACTTC.

This clone came up once. The chain has TRBV19 and TRBJ1-1; D is possibly TRBD1 (5 bases). Germline assignment: CDR1 LNHDA and CDR2 SQIVND (reference sequence). The CDR3 loop spans 16 amino acids. V lost 3 bases, J lost 1 base, and 15 bases lay in between. The DNA for the CDR3 is TGTGCCAGTAGTATTTGGCAGGGCACATGGAACACTGAAGCTTTCTTT. The encoded protein is CASSIWQGTWNTEAFF.

With respect to this clone: The identical CDR3 is also encoded by other nucleotide sequences in the sample. CDR3 protein: CSVEASYEQYF. CDR3 nucleotides: TGCAGCGTTGAAGCGTCCTACGAGCAGTACTTC. The gene calls are TRBV29-1 and TRBJ2-7; D is unclear. Germline loops: CDR1 SQVTM, CDR2 ANQGSEA. Trimming cost V 1 base and J 1 base, with 2 bases left between them. The CDR3 extends over 11 amino acids.

This chain uses TRBV5-1 with TRBJ2-2; tentatively, D is TRBD1 (6 bases). Trimming left V 0 bases short and J 6 bases short, with 12 bases between. The CDR3 totals 15 residues. Per the germline V gene, CDR1 is SGHRS and CDR2 is YFSETQ. The CDR3: CASSLEAGVAGELFF. The DNA for the CDR3 is TGCGCCAGCAGCTTGGAAGCAGGGGTGGCCGGGGAGCTGTTTTTT.

CDR3 sequence reads: CATSNPLRDIKAYTF. CDR3 bases: TGTGCCACCAGCAACCCCCTCCGGGACATAAAGGCCTACACCTTC. The chain joins TRBV15 to TRBJ1-2; TRBD1 is a possible D gene (6 bases). The V gene lost 4 bases and the J gene lost 10 bases, with 22 bases spanning the gap. Germline lookup yields CDR1 LNHNV and CDR2 YYDKDF (reference sequence). CDR3 length: 15 amino acids.

The chain has TRBV6-5 and TRBJ2-1, with D tentatively TRBD1 or TRBD2 (6 bases each). Germline loops: CDR1 MNHEY, CDR2 SVGAGI. V gave up 6 bases and J gave up 8 bases, with 20 bases separating them. The length of the CDR3 is 15 residues. The CDR3 coding sequence is TGTGCCAGCAGGACGCGACGGGGGCGGGGCGATGAGCAGTTCTTC. Amino acid sequence: CASRTRRGRGDEQFF.

The gene calls are TRBV30 and TRBJ2-4; 9 bases match TRBD1. J was trimmed by 0 bases and V by 5 bases; bases with no gene match: 20. The CDR3 has 20 residues. The germline V gene has CDR1 GTSNPN and CDR2 SVGIG (reference sequence). As DNA, the CDR3 is TGTGCCTGGGGAACCGGGACAGGGCTCGGAACGAATTTAGCCAAAAACATTCAGTACTTC. The encoded protein is CAWGTGTGLGTNLAKNIQYF.

This sequence joins TRBV28 and TRBJ2-1, with unresolved D. Per germline, CDR1 MDHEN and CDR2 SYDVKM. Trimming removed 5 bases at V and 2 bases at J, with 10 bases between. CDR3 length: 14 residues. The CDR3 DNA reads as TGTGCCAGCAGTCCCCGCGAGACCTACAATGAGCAGTTCTTC. Translated, it gives CASSPRETYNEQFF.

This chain connects TRBV27 to TRBJ2-7; D not certain. Germline values: CDR1 MNHEY, CDR2 SMNVEV (reference sequence). Deletions cut 7 bases from V and 5 bases from J, with 9 bases between. The CDR3 has 11 amino acids. This chain's CDR3 is CASTLRNEQYF. The CDR3 DNA reads TGTGCCAGCACCCTTAGGAACGAGCAGTACTTC.

CDR3 sequence reads: CASSTGQGALFGYTF. The CDR3 bases are TGTGCCAGCAGCACCGGACAGGGGGCTTTATTTGGCTACACCTTC. This sequence joins TRBV5-4 and TRBJ1-2; 11 nucleotides line up with TRBD1. CDR1 SGHNT and CDR2 YYREEE come from the germline V gene (reference sequence). The CDR3 has 15 amino acids. With 4 bases clipped from V and 7 bases from J, the junction kept 9 bases outside the gene matches.

The chain has TRBV11-2 and TRBJ2-2; 8 bases align to TRBD2. From germline, CDR1 is SGHAT and CDR2 FQNNGV. J was trimmed by 3 bases and V by 4 bases; bases with no gene match: 16. This CDR3 comprises 19 residues. CDR3 residues: CASSSRGLPGLDYTGELFF. The CDR3 DNA is TGTGCCAGCAGCTCTAGGGGGTTACCGGGACTAGATTACACCGGGGAGCTGTTTTTT.

The CDR3 protein is CASSLFAGSLDEEKLFF. The CDR3 region has the DNA TGTGCCAGCAGCTTATTTGCAGGGTCTCTGGACGAGGAGAAACTGTTTTTT. The chain uses TRBV11-2 and TRBJ1-4, with D perhaps matching TRBD1 (5 bases). This CDR3 has 17 residues. The germline V gene encodes CDR1 SGHAT and CDR2 FQNNGV. The V end lost 2 bases, the J end lost 11 bases, and 24 bases lay between the germline ends.

CDR3 sequence (DNA): TGTGCCAGTCAAGGTTTCACTGAAGCTTTCTTT. Translated, it gives CASQGFTEAFF. The J gene is TRBJ1-1, the V gene TRBV28, with D hard to call. The CDR3 extends over 11 amino acids. Germline V gene sequence: CDR1 MDHEN, CDR2 SYDVKM. Trimming stripped 9 bases from V and 4 bases from J, with 9 bases between.

The chain joins TRBV30 to TRBJ2-7, with D unclear. This CDR3 has 15 amino acids. V lost 8 bases and J lost 1, with 21 bases in between. Per the germline V gene, CDR1 is GTSNPN and CDR2 is SVGIG (reference sequence). The CDR3 sequence: CAARGGTLSSYEQYF. CDR3 coding DNA: TGTGCCGCCCGAGGTGGCACCTTATCTTCCTACGAGCAGTACTTC.

The chain is built from TRBV9 and TRBJ2-3; D possibly corresponds to TRBD1 (6 bases). This CDR3 is built from 14 residues. Germline lookup yields CDR1 SGDLS and CDR2 YYNGEE. Between the trimmed V and J ends, which lost 0 bases and 1 base, there was a span of 6 bases. The CDR3 nucleotides are TGTGCCAGCAGCGTAGGGACAGGCACAGATACGCAGTATTTT. The encoded protein is CASSVGTGTDTQYF.

V gene TRBV14 combines with J gene TRBJ1-2; 12 bases map to TRBD1. J gave up 7 bases and V 4 bases, and 4 bases lay outside the gene matches. The germline CDR1 and CDR2 sequences are SGHDN and FVKESK. CDR3 length equals 14 residues. CDR3 residues: CASSPGQGASGYTF. In nucleotides, the CDR3 is TGTGCCAGCAGCCCGGGACAGGGGGCGAGTGGCTACACCTTC.

The rearrangement joins TRBV19 to TRBJ2-3, with D possibly being TRBD2 (5 bases). Between the trimmed V and J ends, which lost 4 bases and 6 bases, there was a span of 20 bases. Germline lookup yields CDR1 LNHDA and CDR2 SQIVND (reference sequence). This CDR3 region has 16 residues. CDR3 nucleotides: TGTGCCAGTAGTAGGACCCTTGGCGCGGGCGCGGATACGCAGTATTTT. This codes for CASSRTLGAGADTQYF.